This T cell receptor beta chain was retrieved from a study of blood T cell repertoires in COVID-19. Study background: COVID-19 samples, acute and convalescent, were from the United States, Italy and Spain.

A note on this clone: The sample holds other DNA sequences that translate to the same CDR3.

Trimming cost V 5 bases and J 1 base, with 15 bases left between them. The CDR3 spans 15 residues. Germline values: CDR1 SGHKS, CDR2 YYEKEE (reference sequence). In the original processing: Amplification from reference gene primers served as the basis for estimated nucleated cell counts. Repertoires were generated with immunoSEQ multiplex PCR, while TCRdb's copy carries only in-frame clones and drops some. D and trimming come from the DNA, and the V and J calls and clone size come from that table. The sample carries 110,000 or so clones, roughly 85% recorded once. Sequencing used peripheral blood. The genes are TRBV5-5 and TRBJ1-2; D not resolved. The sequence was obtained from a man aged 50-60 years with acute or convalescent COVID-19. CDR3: CASSLFRRSNYGYTF. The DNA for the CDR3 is TGTGCCAGCAGTTTGTTCCGGAGAAGTAACTATGGCTACACCTTC.